This TCR beta chain stems from a study of blood T cell repertoires in COVID-19. On the study more broadly: COVID-19 samples from acute and convalescent phases originated in the United States, Italy and Spain. PBMCs, B-cell-depleted T cells, or T cells provided the cDNA or gDNA that made up the material.

Per the original methods: The assay estimated nucleated cells by amplifying reference gene primers. TCRdb keeps only in-frame clones here, not all; method: immunoSEQ multiplex PCR. V, J and clone size are taken as reported in that table, and D and trimming were inferred from the DNA itself. The profile covers around 30,000 clones, with more than 85% appearing a single time and roughly 3.8% taken by the ten largest. With 0 bases removed from V and 0 bases from J, the gap between germline ends came to 10 bases. This CDR3 comprises 16 residues. CDR1 SGHRS and CDR2 YFSETQ come from the germline V gene. The chain has TRBV5-1 and TRBJ2-1; tentatively, D is TRBD2 (5 bases). Sequences were obtained from peripheral blood. This sequence was found in a man between 60 and 75 years old with acute or convalescent COVID-19. The chain's CDR3 is CASSLAALASYNEQFF. DNA of the CDR3: TGCGCCAGCAGCTTGGCTGCCCTAGCCTCCTACAATGAGCAGTTCTTC.